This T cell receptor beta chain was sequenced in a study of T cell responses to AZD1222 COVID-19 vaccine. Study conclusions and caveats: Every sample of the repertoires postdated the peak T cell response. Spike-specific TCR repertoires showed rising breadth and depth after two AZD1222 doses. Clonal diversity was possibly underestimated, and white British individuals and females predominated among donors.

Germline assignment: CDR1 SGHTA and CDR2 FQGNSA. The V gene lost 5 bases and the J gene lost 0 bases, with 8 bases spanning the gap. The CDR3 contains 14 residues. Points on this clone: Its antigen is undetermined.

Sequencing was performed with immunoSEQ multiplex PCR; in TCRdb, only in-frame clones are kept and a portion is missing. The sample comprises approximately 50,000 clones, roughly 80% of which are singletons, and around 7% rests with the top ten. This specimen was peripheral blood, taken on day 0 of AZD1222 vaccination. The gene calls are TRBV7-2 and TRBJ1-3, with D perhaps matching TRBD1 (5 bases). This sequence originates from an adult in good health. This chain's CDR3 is CASSSTGSGNTIYF. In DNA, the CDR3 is TGTGCCAGCAGCAGTACAGGCTCTGGAAACACCATATATTTT.